These T cell receptor beta chains were read from a single sample in a study of blood T cell repertoires in COVID-19. The table came from immunoSEQ multiplex PCR; TCRdb's copy has only in-frame clones and leaves some out. Among 260,000 or so clones listed, roughly four fifths were seen once. Sequencing was performed on peripheral blood. Every receptor here comes from a woman in her 70s with acute or convalescent COVID-19. CDR3s include the opening cysteine and the closing phenylalanine or tryptophan. The D gene is left open where the match is weak. Expanded clones are given a class, and other clones once, few, many or no size at all.

clone size,J gene,D gene,V gene,CDR3 protein,CDR3 DNA
NA,TRBJ2-5,NA,TRBV6-2/TRBV6-3,CASSYNSDQETQYF,TGTGCCAGCAGTTACAACAGTGACCAAGAGACCCAGTACTTC
NA,TRBJ1-1,TRBD1,TRBV10-3,CAIAQRGRTLMNTEAFF,TGTGCCATCGCTCAGAGGGGGCGCACCCTCATGAACACTGAAGCTTTCTTT
NA,TRBJ2-7,TRBD1,TRBV10-1,CASSPGTGLYEQYF,TGCGCCAGCAGTCCCGGGACAGGACTTTACGAGCAGTACTTC
NA,TRBJ1-5,NA,TRBV19,CASSSGSHSNQPQHF,TGTGCCAGTAGTAGCGGATCGCATAGCAATCAGCCCCAGCATTTT
NA,TRBJ2-1,NA,TRBV20-1,CSASRGDNEQFF,TGCAGTGCTAGTCGCGGCGACAATGAGCAGTTCTTC
once,TRBJ1-1,NA,TRBV5-1,CASSLNSRGNTEAFF,TGCGCCAGCAGCTTAAATTCCAGGGGGAACACTGAAGCTTTCTTT
NA,TRBJ1-2,NA,TRBV9,CASSIQGGGYTF,TGTGCCAGCAGCATACAAGGAGGTGGCTACACCTTC
NA,TRBJ1-2,NA,TRBV3-1/TRBV3-2,CASSTRKDYGYTF,TGTGCCAGCAGTACCAGGAAAGACTATGGCTACACCTTC
NA,TRBJ2-2,TRBD1,TRBV3-1/TRBV3-2,CASSLLATGVVAGELFF,TGTGCCAGCAGCCTCCTGGCGACAGGGGTTGTTGCCGGGGAGCTGTTTTTT
NA,TRBJ1-1,NA,TRBV2,CAIAGAGEGAFF,TGTGCCATCGCCGGGGCAGGGGAAGGGGCTTTCTTT
NA,TRBJ1-4,TRBD1,TRBV28,CASSRGEKLFF,TGTGCCAGCAGCAGGGGGGAAAAACTGTTTTTT
NA,TRBJ2-1,TRBD1,TRBV28,CASSNSGTGYNEQFF,TGTGCCAGCAGCAATTCCGGGACAGGGTACAATGAGCAGTTCTTC
NA,TRBJ2-7,TRBD2,TRBV10-3,CASSGGSYEQYF,TGTGCCAGTAGCGGGGGTTCCTACGAGCAGTACTTC
NA,TRBJ2-1,NA,TRBV7-9,CASSLPLLRGNEQFF,TGTGCCAGCAGCTTACCCCTTCTAAGGGGGAATGAGCAGTTCTTC
NA,TRBJ2-6,NA,TRBV7-6,CASSPVSSGANVLTF,TGTGCCAGCAGCCCCGTTAGCTCTGGGGCCAACGTCCTGACTTTC
few,TRBJ2-2,TRBD1,TRBV6-2/TRBV6-3,CASSYRRTGANTGELFF,TGTGCCAGCAGTTACCGAAGGACAGGCGCGAACACCGGGGAGCTGTTTTTT
once,TRBJ2-5,NA,TRBV4-2,CASSQDPRGGGQETQYF,TGTGCCAGCAGCCAAGACCCCCGGGGAGGGGGTCAAGAGACCCAGTACTTC
NA,TRBJ2-7,NA,TRBV10-1,CASSEGLEQYF,TGCGCCAGCAGTGAGGGCCTCGAGCAGTACTTC
NA,TRBJ1-4,NA,TRBV4-1,CASSQDGEKLFF,TGCGCCAGCAGCCAAGACGGGGAAAAACTGTTTTTT
few,TRBJ2-5,NA,TRBV11-1,CASNPQREETQYF,TGTGCCAGCAACCCACAGAGGGAGGAGACCCAGTACTTC
NA,TRBJ2-7,TRBD1,TRBV4-3,CASSHWLDRGSGEQYF,TGCGCCAGCAGCCATTGGCTAGACAGGGGGTCAGGGGAGCAGTACTTC
NA,TRBJ1-2,NA,TRBV29-1,CSVGTANYGYTF,TGCAGCGTTGGGACTGCCAACTATGGCTACACCTTC
few,TRBJ2-2,NA,TRBV4-3,CASSPWAETNTGELFF,TGCGCCAGCAGCCCATGGGCCGAAACGAACACCGGGGAGCTGTTTTTT
NA,TRBJ1-4,NA,TRBV5-1,CASSLEPVTNEKLFF,TGCGCCAGCAGCTTGGAACCGGTTACTAATGAAAAACTGTTTTTT
NA,TRBJ2-2,NA,TRBV11-3,CASSLAGLTGELFF,TGTGCCAGCAGCTTAGCGGGACTTACCGGGGAGCTGTTTTTT
NA,TRBJ2-1,TRBD2,TRBV7-6,CASSLWAVGLAGAYNEQFF,TGTGCCAGCAGCTTATGGGCAGTGGGACTAGCGGGGGCCTATAACGAGCAGTTCTTC
NA,TRBJ1-5,TRBD1,TRBV7-2,CASSRNRGDQPQHF,TGTGCCAGCAGCAGAAACAGGGGAGATCAGCCCCAGCATTTT
once,TRBJ1-1,NA,TRBV11-3,CASSFQGQGTEAFF,TGTGCCAGCAGCTTTCAAGGGCAGGGCACTGAAGCTTTCTTT
NA,TRBJ1-3,NA,TRBV10-3,CAISGRTVPGAGNTIYF,TGTGCCATCAGTGGACGGACAGTCCCTGGCGCTGGAAACACCATATATTTT
NA,TRBJ1-3,NA,TRBV4-1,CASSQMRSGGAYSGNTIYF,TGCGCCAGCAGCCAAATGCGATCGGGGGGGGCATACTCTGGAAACACCATATATTTT
NA,TRBJ1-2,NA,TRBV5-6,CASRSVSGPYGYTF,TGTGCCAGCAGATCCGTGTCAGGTCCTTATGGCTACACCTTC
NA,TRBJ2-7,NA,TRBV29-1,CSVSSRESSYEQYF,TGCAGCGTTTCTTCTAGGGAGAGCTCCTACGAGCAGTACTTC
NA,TRBJ1-1,TRBD1,TRBV5-1,CASSLTVTGANTEAFF,TGCGCCAGCAGCTTGACGGTGACAGGGGCGAACACTGAAGCTTTCTTT
NA,TRBJ2-7,TRBD1,TRBV3-1/TRBV3-2,CASSTTPGTGAEQYF,TGTGCCAGCAGCACAACCCCCGGGACAGGGGCCGAGCAGTACTTC
NA,TRBJ2-5,NA,TRBV4-3,CASSPGKGETQYF,TGCGCCAGCAGCCCAGGGAAGGGAGAGACCCAGTACTTC
NA,TRBJ2-3,NA,TRBV9,CASSPLSGGVGTDTQYF,TGTGCCAGCAGTCCTCTTTCGGGGGGCGTCGGCACAGATACGCAGTATTTT
NA,TRBJ2-2,TRBD1,TRBV2,CASSDLGQGGFGELFF,TGTGCCAGCAGTGATTTGGGACAGGGGGGTTTCGGGGAGCTGTTTTTT
NA,TRBJ2-2,TRBD1,TRBV2,CASSVMGQGASGELFF,TGTGCCAGCAGTGTAATGGGACAGGGGGCTTCCGGGGAGCTGTTTTTT
NA,TRBJ1-2,NA,TRBV10-3,CAISESSDRLGGYTF,TGTGCCATCAGTGAGTCGTCCGACAGGCTGGGTGGCTACACCTTC
NA,TRBJ2-7,TRBD1,TRBV18,CASSPPVTGGYEQYF,TGTGCCAGCTCACCACCGGTGACAGGGGGCTACGAGCAGTACTTC
NA,TRBJ1-1,NA,TRBV27,CASSSSWGSGTEAFF,TGTGCCAGCAGTTCCAGCTGGGGTTCAGGGACTGAAGCTTTCTTT
NA,TRBJ1-2,TRBD1,TRBV20-1,CSASIPGQGNYGYTF,TGCAGTGCTAGTATCCCGGGACAGGGGAACTATGGCTACACCTTC
once,TRBJ1-6,TRBD1,TRBV19,CASRQGESPLHF,TGTGCCAGCCGACAGGGTGAATCACCCCTCCACTTT
NA,TRBJ1-1,NA,TRBV3-1/TRBV3-2,CASSELTGSGTEAFF,TGTGCCAGCAGTGAACTAACAGGGAGTGGCACTGAAGCTTTCTTT
NA,TRBJ1-1,NA,TRBV6-5,CASSYLGANTEAFF,TGTGCCAGCAGTTACCTGGGGGCGAACACTGAAGCTTTCTTT
NA,TRBJ2-7,NA,TRBV6-2/TRBV6-3,CASSFQGYEQYF,TGTGCCAGCAGCTTTCAGGGCTACGAGCAGTACTTC
NA,TRBJ1-3,NA,TRBV10-1,CASSRQTFSGNTIYF,TGCGCCAGTTCCCGACAGACTTTCTCTGGAAACACCATATATTTT
once,TRBJ1-1,NA,TRBV29-1,CSVASPAREAEAFF,TGCAGCGTTGCCTCCCCGGCGCGGGAGGCTGAAGCTTTCTTT
NA,TRBJ2-7,NA,TRBV7-2,CASSLGYTTSPYEQYF,TGTGCCAGCAGCTTAGGTTACACCACATCCCCCTACGAGCAGTACTTC
NA,TRBJ1-2,NA,TRBV19,CASTDLRGYGYTF,TGTGCCAGTACGGATCTTCGGGGCTATGGCTACACCTTC
NA,TRBJ2-7,TRBD2,TRBV9,CASSPEQLGGVWEQYF,TGTGCCAGCAGCCCCGAGCAATTGGGGGGGGTCTGGGAGCAGTACTTC
NA,TRBJ2-3,NA,TRBV5-1,CASSPGGVDTQYF,TGCGCCAGCAGCCCCGGGGGAGTAGATACGCAGTATTTT
once,TRBJ2-3,NA,TRBV5-6,CASSLGTGDTQYF,TGTGCCAGCAGCTTGGGCACAGGAGATACGCAGTATTTT
NA,TRBJ1-3,NA,TRBV30,CAWTPLSGNTIYF,TGTGCCTGGACTCCTCTCTCTGGAAACACCATATATTTT
NA,TRBJ1-2,NA,TRBV2,CASSDPITSDVARGYTF,TGTGCCAGCAGCGATCCCATAACTAGCGACGTAGCGAGGGGCTACACCTTC
NA,TRBJ2-3,TRBD2,TRBV5-6,CASSWGLAGGRSDTQYF,TGTGCCAGCAGCTGGGGACTAGCGGGGGGGCGATCAGATACGCAGTATTTT
NA,TRBJ1-2,TRBD1,TRBV5-4,CASSLETDRALFRGYTF,TGTGCCAGCAGCTTGGAAACGGACAGGGCTTTGTTTCGGGGCTACACCTTC
NA,TRBJ2-5,NA,TRBV19,CASSIGQVIQETQYF,TGTGCCAGTAGTATAGGGCAGGTGATCCAAGAGACCCAGTACTTC
NA,TRBJ2-7,TRBD2,TRBV29-1,CSVERGSGGTYEQYF,TGCAGCGTTGAACGGGGTAGCGGGGGGACCTACGAGCAGTACTTC